The entry that follows covers one TCR beta chain sequence. This clone was picked up a small number of times. The antigen it binds to is not known. No much larger clonotype is one base removed from it; base qualities were not supplied. The immunoSEQ Assay, a bias-controlled multiplex PCR, was used to amplify TCRbeta CDR3 regions from genomic DNA. In the original analysis: The number of nucleated cells in each sample was estimated from the amplification of reference gene primers within the assay. To quantify the absolute abundance of each unique TCRbeta CDR3 rearrangement, sequence reads were collapsed and filtered. For each sample, productive Simpson clonality was calculated as the square root of Simpson's diversity index over productive rearrangements. This is the immuneACCESS table as TCRdb keeps it, with only in-frame sequences that have V and J called. A part of the clones is gone; compared with another copy, unresolved V genes explain less than half, and the rest is unexplained. The V and J calls and clone size were taken over from that table, and D and trimming were inferred from the DNA. The sample table lists 52,000 or so clones, 78% of them with a count of one. The ten most abundant clones make up around 5% of the sample.

The CDR3 covers 16 residues, taking in both the cysteine and the phenylalanine. CDR3 DNA is the only sequence kept; it has 48 bases, read in frame from the first base. V loses 1 base, J loses 1 base, and the germline ends lie 11 bases apart. CDR1 SGHVS and CDR2 FQNEAQ are derived from the germline V gene. The sample is drawn from a study of blood T cell repertoires in COVID-19 (dated by TCRdb to the early 2020s). About the study as a whole: The collaborator samples originated in the United States, Italy and Spain and spanned the acute and convalescent phases of COVID-19. The material from the prospective study consisted of cDNA or gDNA derived from T cells, B-cell-depleted T cells, or PBMCs. Deeply sampled blood TCRbeta repertoires from subjects exposed to, actively infected with, or recovered from COVID-19 were included in the dataset. The repertoires were released in a freely available public database meant as a resource for research on the immune response to SARS-CoV-2. The samples were drawn from two sources: the first 160 participants of the ongoing ImmuneRACE study, and approximately 1,300 subjects contributed by 6 global collaborators. A de-identified subject ID, COVID-19 status, age in years and sex were almost always included in the sample metadata. HLA class I and class II types, where available, came from metadata supplied by the sample provider rather than from assay-based typing. Beyond this particular receptor, the publication reports: The quantity of clinical and demographic metadata differed by source and by participant and was supplied without curation.

Each collaborating institution followed its own protocols to collect whole blood in K2EDTA tubes. Collaborator samples were shipped for TCRbeta analysis as frozen whole blood, isolated PBMCs, or DNA extracted from either sample type. This TCR derives from a human donor in a cohort sampled during active COVID-19. Sequenced sample: peripheral blood. The V gene is TRBV7-8 and the J gene is TRBJ1-3; TRBD1 might be the D gene, on 6 matching bases. The nucleotide sequence is given as TGTGCCAGCAGCTTAGAGCGGGGGGCGTCTGGAAACACCATATATTTT. This gives the protein CASSLERGASGNTIYF.